This T cell receptor beta chain was found in a study of blood T cell repertoires in COVID-19. TCRdb's table, derived via immunoSEQ multiplex PCR, lists solely in-frame clones and lacks some. Of roughly 250,000 clones in the sample, roughly 80% were seen once. The CDR3 sequence is 13 residues long. Germline CDR1 reads MGHDK; CDR2 reads SYGVNS. With 4 bases removed from V and 4 bases from J, the gap between germline ends came to 10 bases. The chain couples TRBV25-1 to TRBJ1-2; D remains ambiguous. Material: peripheral blood. The sequence came from a woman older than 75 with active or convalescent COVID-19. CDR3: CASSAPTGYGYTF. In DNA, the CDR3 is TGTGCCAGCAGTGCCCCTACGGGCTATGGCTACACCTTC.